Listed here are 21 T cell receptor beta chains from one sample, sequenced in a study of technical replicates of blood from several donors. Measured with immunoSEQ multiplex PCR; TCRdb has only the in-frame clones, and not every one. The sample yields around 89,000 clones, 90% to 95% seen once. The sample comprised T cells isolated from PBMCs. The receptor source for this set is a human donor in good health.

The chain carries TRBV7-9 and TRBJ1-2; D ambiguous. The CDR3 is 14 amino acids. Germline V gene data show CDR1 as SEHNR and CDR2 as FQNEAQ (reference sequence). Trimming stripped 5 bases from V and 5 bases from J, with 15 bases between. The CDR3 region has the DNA TGTGCCAGCAGCCTCCTAGCGGATGGATATGGCTACACCTTC. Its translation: CASSLLADGYGYTF.

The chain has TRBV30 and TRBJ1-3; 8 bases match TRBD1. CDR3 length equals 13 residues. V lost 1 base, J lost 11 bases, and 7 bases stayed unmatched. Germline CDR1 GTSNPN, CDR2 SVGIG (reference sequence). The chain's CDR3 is CAWSGQGRVAIYF. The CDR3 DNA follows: TGTGCCTGGAGTGGACAGGGGAGGGTAGCCATATATTTT.

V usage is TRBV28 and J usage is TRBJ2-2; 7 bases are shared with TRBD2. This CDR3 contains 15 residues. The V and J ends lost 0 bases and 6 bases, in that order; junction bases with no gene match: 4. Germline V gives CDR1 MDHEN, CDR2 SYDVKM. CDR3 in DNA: TGTGCCAGCAGTTTATGGCGGGAGAAGCCCGGGGAGCTGTTTTTT. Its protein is CASSLWREKPGELFF.

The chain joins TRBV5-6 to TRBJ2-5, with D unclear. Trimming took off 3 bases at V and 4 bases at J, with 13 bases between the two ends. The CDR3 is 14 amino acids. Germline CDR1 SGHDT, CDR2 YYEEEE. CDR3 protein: CASSSRQNPETQYF. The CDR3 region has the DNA TGTGCCAGCAGCTCCAGACAAAACCCAGAGACCCAGTACTTC. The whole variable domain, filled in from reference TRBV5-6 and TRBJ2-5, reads DAGVTQSPTHLIKTRGQQVTLRCSPKSGHDTVSWYQQALGQGPQFIFQYYEEEERQRGNFPDRFSGHQFPNYSSELNVNALLLGDSALYLCASSSRQNPETQYFGPGTRLLVL.

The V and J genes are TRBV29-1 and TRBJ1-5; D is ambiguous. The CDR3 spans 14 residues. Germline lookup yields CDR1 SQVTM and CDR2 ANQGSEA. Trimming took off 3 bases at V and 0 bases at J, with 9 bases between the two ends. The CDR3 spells CSVEGEGSNQPQHF. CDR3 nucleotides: TGCAGCGTTGAGGGCGAGGGTAGCAATCAGCCCCAGCATTTT.

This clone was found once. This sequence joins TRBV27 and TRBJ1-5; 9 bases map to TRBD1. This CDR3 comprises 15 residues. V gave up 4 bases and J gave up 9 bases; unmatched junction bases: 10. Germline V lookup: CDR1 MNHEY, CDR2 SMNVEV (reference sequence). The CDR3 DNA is TGTGCCAGCAGTTCGGGACAGGGTTTTTCATGGCCCCAGCATTTT. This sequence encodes CASSSGQGFSWPQHF.

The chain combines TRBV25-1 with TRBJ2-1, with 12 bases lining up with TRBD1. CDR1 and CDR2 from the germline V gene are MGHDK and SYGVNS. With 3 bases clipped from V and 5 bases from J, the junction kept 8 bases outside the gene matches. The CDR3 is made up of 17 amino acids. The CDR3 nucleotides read TGTGCCAGCAGTGAGTTACCGGGACAGGGGGCCCACAATGAGCAGTTCTTC. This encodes CASSELPGQGAHNEQFF.

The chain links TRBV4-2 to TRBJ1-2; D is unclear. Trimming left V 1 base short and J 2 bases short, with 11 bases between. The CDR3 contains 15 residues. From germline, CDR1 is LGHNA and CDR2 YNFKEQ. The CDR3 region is CASSQVDGVNYGYTF. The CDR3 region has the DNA TGTGCCAGCAGCCAAGTGGACGGGGTGAACTATGGCTACACCTTC.

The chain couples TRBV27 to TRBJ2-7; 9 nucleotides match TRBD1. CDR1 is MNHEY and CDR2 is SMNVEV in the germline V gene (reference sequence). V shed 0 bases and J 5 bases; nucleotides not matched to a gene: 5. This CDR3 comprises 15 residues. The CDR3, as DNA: TGTGCCAGCAGTTTATCCTTGGGACAGGGCCACGAGCAGTACTTC. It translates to CASSLSLGQGHEQYF.

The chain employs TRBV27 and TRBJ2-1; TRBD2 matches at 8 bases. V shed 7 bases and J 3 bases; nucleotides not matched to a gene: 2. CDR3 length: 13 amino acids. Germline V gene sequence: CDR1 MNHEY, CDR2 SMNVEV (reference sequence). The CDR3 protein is CASIGGGYNEQFF. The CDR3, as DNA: TGTGCCAGCATCGGGGGGGGCTACAATGAGCAGTTCTTC.

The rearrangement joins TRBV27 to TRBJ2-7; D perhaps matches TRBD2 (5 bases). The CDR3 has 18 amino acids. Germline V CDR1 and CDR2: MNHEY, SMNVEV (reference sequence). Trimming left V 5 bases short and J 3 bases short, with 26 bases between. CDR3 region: CASSPPYPSNQLVYEQYF. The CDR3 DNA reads TGTGCCAGCAGTCCCCCATATCCCAGCAACCAACTAGTCTACGAGCAGTACTTC.

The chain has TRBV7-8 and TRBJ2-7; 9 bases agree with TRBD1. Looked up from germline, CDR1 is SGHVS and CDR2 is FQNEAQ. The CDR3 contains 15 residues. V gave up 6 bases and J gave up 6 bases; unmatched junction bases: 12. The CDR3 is CASSRLPGQGSEQYF. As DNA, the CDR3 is TGTGCCAGCAGTCGCCTGCCGGGACAGGGTTCCGAGCAGTACTTC.

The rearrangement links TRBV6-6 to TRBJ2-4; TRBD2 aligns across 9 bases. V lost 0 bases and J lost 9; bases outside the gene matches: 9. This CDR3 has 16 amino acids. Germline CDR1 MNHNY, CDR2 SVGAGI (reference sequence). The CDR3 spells CASSYSGAGGPGIQYF. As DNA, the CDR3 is TGTGCCAGCAGTTACTCCGGGGCGGGAGGGCCTGGCATTCAGTACTTC.

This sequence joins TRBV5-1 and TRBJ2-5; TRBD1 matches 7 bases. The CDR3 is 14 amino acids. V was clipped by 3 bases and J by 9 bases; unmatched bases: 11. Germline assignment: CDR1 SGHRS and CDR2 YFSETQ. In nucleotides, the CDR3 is TGCGCCAGCAGCTCAGGGACAGTTGAAAAGGCCCAGTACTTC. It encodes CASSSGTVEKAQYF. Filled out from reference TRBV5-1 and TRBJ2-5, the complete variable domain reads KAGVTQTPRYLIKTRGQQVTLSCSPISGHRSVSWYQQTPGQGLQFLFEYFSETQRNKGNFPGRFSGRQFSNSRSEMNVSTLELGDSALYLCASSSGTVEKAQYFGPGTRLLVL.

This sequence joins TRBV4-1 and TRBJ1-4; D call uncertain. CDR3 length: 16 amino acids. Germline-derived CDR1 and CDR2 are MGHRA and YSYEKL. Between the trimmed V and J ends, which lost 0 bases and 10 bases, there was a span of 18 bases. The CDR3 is CASSQDITMTSRKLFF. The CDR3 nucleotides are TGCGCCAGCAGCCAAGATATAACTATGACCTCGCGAAAACTGTTTTTT.

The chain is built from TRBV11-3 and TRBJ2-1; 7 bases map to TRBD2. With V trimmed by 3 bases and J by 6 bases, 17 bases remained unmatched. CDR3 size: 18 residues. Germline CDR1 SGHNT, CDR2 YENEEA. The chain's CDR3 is CASSFRRTSEGQRNEQFF. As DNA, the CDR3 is TGTGCCAGCAGCTTTAGGCGCACTAGCGAGGGGCAACGCAATGAGCAGTTCTTC.

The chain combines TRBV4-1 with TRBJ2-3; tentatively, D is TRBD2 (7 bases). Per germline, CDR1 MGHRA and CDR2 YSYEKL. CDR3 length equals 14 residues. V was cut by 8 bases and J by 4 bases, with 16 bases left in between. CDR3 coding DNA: TGCGCCAGCCGTGAGGGGGGGGCCCCAGATACGCAGTATTTT. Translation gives CASREGGAPDTQYF.

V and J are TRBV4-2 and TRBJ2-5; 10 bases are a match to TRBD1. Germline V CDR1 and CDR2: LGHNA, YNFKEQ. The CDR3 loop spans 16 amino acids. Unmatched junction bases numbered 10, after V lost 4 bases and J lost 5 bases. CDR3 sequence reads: CASSPRQGAGGETQYF. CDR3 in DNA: TGTGCCAGCAGCCCTAGACAGGGGGCCGGGGGTGAGACCCAGTACTTC.

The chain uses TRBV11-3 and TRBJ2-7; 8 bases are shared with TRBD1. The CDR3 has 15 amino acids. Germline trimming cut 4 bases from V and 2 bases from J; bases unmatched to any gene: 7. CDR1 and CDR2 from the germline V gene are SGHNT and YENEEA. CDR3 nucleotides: TGTGCCAGCAGCTCGGGACAGGCCCACGCCTACGAGCAGTACTTC. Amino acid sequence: CASSSGQAHAYEQYF. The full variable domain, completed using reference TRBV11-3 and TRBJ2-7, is EAGVVQSPRYKIIEKKQPVAFWCNPISGHNTLYWYLQNLGQGPELLIRYENEEAVDDSQLPKDRFSAERLKGVDSTLKIQPAELGDSAVYLCASSSGQAHAYEQYFGPGTRLTVT.

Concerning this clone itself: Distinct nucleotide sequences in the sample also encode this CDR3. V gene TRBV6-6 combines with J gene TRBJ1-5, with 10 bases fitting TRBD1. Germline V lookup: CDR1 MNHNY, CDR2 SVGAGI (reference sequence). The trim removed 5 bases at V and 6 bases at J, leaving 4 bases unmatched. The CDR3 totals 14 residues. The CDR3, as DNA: TGTGCCAGCAGTCCGACAGGGGGCGGTCAGCCCCAGCATTTT. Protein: CASSPTGGGQPQHF.

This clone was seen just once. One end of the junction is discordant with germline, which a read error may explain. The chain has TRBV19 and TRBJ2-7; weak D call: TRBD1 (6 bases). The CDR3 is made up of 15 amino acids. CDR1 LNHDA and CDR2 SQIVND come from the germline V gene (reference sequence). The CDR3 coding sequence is TGTGCCAGTACCCCGGACCACAGGGCCTCCCACGAGCAGTACTTC. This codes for CASTPDHRASHEQYF. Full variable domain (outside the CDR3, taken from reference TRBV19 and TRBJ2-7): DGGITQSPKYLFRKEGQNVTLSCEQNLNHDAMYWYRQDPGQGLRLIYYSQIVNDFQKGDIAEGYSVSREKKESFPLTVTSAQKNPTAFYLCASTPDHRASHEQYFGPGTRLTVT.